This T cell receptor (beta chain) was observed in a study of T cell repertoires in cytomegalovirus infection. Study-wide findings and caveats: Ex vivo, HLA-C-restricted CMV-specific TCR beta clonotypes prevailed over the rest of the response.

About this clonotype: Antigen unknown.

This CDR3 has 14 amino acids. V trimming: 6 bases; J trimming: 8 bases; junction bases outside the gene matches: 11. Germline CDR1 is MNHGY and CDR2 is SAAAGT. TCRdb itself ran the reads through MiXCR, one entry per CDR3 protein. The sample consists of roughly 570,000 distinct CDR3 sequences, around two fifths of them appearing once. The material sequenced was cultured PBMCs, taken from culture after CMV antigen stimulation. This receptor was obtained from a human donor in good health (CMV status not recorded). Some clones in this sample may be carry-over from other donors' samples. The genes are TRBV6-8 and TRBJ1-2, with TRBD1 matching 8 bases. CDR3 in amino acids: CASRGPGQGMGYTF. CDR3 nucleotides: TGTGCCAGCAGAGGACCAGGACAGGGAATGGGCTACACCTTC.